This TCR beta chain stems from a study of blood T cells in healthy people across ages. Study-wide points: Among long-lived donors, naive CD4+ cells were more numerous and diversity higher than in aged donors.

This clonotype was seen a handful of times. Its antigen is unknown. Germline V gene data show CDR1 as SNHLY and CDR2 as FYNNEI. There are 14 residues in the CDR3. J lost 2 bases, V lost 6 bases, and 4 bases had no gene match. Combining a sample-barcoded 5' primer with a J-beta primer mix, a second PCR ran for about 7 to 11 cycles. MiXCR, run by TCRdb on the 5' RACE reads, gives a single entry per CDR3 protein. The table shows approximately 810,000 distinct CDR3 sequences, with 25% to 30% occurring only once. V usage is TRBV2 and J usage is TRBJ1-5; 7 bases agree with TRBD1. The source is a woman aged 80 or over in good health. Sequencing used blood. The CDR3 protein is CASRYRGGNQPQHF. The CDR3 DNA reads as TGTGCCAGCAGGTACAGGGGTGGCAATCAGCCCCAGCATTTT.